Below, 19 T cell receptor beta chains from the same sample are listed, as sequenced in a study of tissue T cells after allogeneic stem cell transplantation. Repertoires were generated with immunoSEQ multiplex PCR, while TCRdb's copy carries only in-frame clones and drops some. The repertoire holds around 10,000 clones, with about 42% as singletons. Indicated time point: mouse harvest day 7 after allogeneic transplant. The graft held 10^6 splenic CD5+ T cells and 10^7 T-cell-depleted bone marrow cells. The sequenced sample consisted of gut tissue. These receptors originate from a female BALB/c mouse given C57BL/6 T cells with graft-versus-host disease after an allogeneic hematopoietic cell transplant.

A word on this clone: Gene names are mouse gene names. With the read ending 1 residue before the CDR3 end, the germline J gene is used to fill in that end. The chain employs TRBV29 and TRBJ1-2, with a tentative D call TRBD1 (6 bases). Germline CDR1 reads MSHET; CDR2 reads SYDVDS. The CDR3 covers 14 residues. With 6 bases removed from V and 1 base from J, the gap between germline ends came to 12 bases. The sequenced part of the CDR3 DNA is TGTGCTAGCAGCCCCCGGGACAAAAACTCCGACTACACC. Protein: CASSPRDKNSDYT. The whole CDR3 sequence reads CASSPRDKNSDYTF.

This clone has more than one count but fewer than ten. Mouse gene names apply. The read falls 1 residue short of the CDR3 end, and the missing part is taken from the germline J gene. The rearrangement joins TRBV3 to TRBJ1-1; 10 bases agree with TRBD1. V trimming: 5 bases; J trimming: 4 bases; junction bases outside the gene matches: 4. The length of the CDR3 is 14 residues. Germline lookup yields CDR1 SNHLY and CDR2 FYNGKV (reference sequence). CDR3 DNA (partial): TGTGCCAGCAGCAACCGGGACAGGGGCACAGAAGTCTTC. This sequence encodes CASSNRDRGTEVF. In full, the CDR3 reads CASSNRDRGTEVFF.

About this clone: Here the gene names and germline are mouse. Read sequence stops 1 residue before the CDR3 end, and the germline J gene provides the missing end. The rearrangement joins TRBV3 to TRBJ2-7; 7 bases map to TRBD2. Trimming removed 5 bases from V and 4 bases from J; junction bases left unmatched: 2. CDR3 length equals 12 residues. From germline, CDR1 is SNHLY and CDR2 FYNGKV (reference sequence). Incomplete CDR3 DNA: TGTGCCAGCAGCCCGGGGGGGTATGAACAGTAC. This translates into CASSPGGYEQY. The whole CDR3 sequence is CASSPGGYEQYF.

A remark on this clone: Mouse germline and gene names are used. With the read ending 1 residue before the CDR3 end, the germline J gene is used to fill in that end. The chain is built from TRBV13-2 and TRBJ1-1, with 8 bases fitting TRBD1. Germline CDR1 and CDR2: NNHNN and SYGAGS (reference sequence). The CDR3 is 12 residues long. The trim removed 3 bases at V and 10 bases at J, leaving 5 bases unmatched. CDR3 bases read: TGTGCCAGCGGTGTCCAGGGGGCAGGAGTCTTC. Translating it yields CASGVQGAGVF. The full-length CDR3 reads as CASGVQGAGVFF.

About this clone itself: Here the gene names and germline are mouse. The read ends 1 residue shy of where the CDR3 ends; the end is completed using the germline J gene. The chain combines TRBV3 with TRBJ1-2, with unresolved D. CDR3 size: 11 residues. The germline V and J ends were trimmed by 2 bases and 3 bases, with 1 base remaining between them. Germline lookup yields CDR1 SNHLY and CDR2 FYNGKV (reference sequence). The CDR3 here is CASSLHSDYTF. The part of the CDR3 DNA that was read is TGTGCCAGCAGCTTACACTCCGACTACACC.

In the case of this clone: Genes here carry mouse names. The missing CDR3 end, 1 residue past where the read stops, is filled in from the germline J gene. The chain uses TRBV5 and TRBJ2-4, with D tentatively TRBD2 (7 bases). Germline CDR1 LGHNA, CDR2 YNLKQL (reference sequence). There are 15 residues in the CDR3. V was cut by 1 base and J by 1 base, with 9 bases left in between. The sequenced part of the CDR3 DNA is TGTGCCAGCAGCCAAGGGGGGGCGGGTCAAAACACCTTGTAC. This gives the protein CASSQGGAGQNTLY. Given in full, the CDR3 is CASSQGGAGQNTLYF.

On this clone itself: Gene names refer to mouse genes. The read halts 1 residue ahead of the CDR3 end, with the missing end drawn from the germline J gene. The J gene is TRBJ2-7, the V gene TRBV3; TRBD2 aligns across 7 bases. V shed 1 base and J 0 bases; nucleotides not matched to a gene: 0. The V gene's germline CDR1 is SNHLY and CDR2 FYNGKV (reference sequence). CDR3 size: 14 residues. Incomplete CDR3 DNA: TGTGCCAGCAGCTTAGGGGGGGGCTCCTATGAACAGTAC. It yields the protein CASSLGGGSYEQY. In full, the CDR3 is CASSLGGGSYEQYF. Drawing the rest from reference TRBV3 and TRBJ2-7, the complete variable domain is GPKVLQIPSHQIIDMGQMVTLNCDPVSNHLYFYWYKQILGQQMEFLVNFYNGKVMEKSKLFKDQFSVERPDGSYFTLKIQPTALEDSAVYFCASSLGGGSYEQYFGPGTRLTVL.

Worth noting for this clone: Gene and germline names: mouse. Coverage ceases 1 residue before the CDR3 finishes, and the germline J gene fills in the end. V usage is TRBV13-1 and J usage is TRBJ1-5; tentative D call: TRBD1 (6 bases). CDR1 and CDR2 from the germline V gene are NSHNY and SYGAGN. V lost 5 bases and J lost 4, with 13 bases in between. This CDR3 has 14 amino acids. CDR3 sequence reads: CASRAGTKNQAPLF. The CDR3 bases that were read are TGTGCCAGCAGGGCCGGGACAAAAAACCAGGCTCCGCTT.

Regarding this clone: Mouse gene names apply. The read finishes 1 residue shy of the CDR3 end, and the germline J gene is used to complete it. The V call is TRBV13-1, the J call TRBJ2-3; 8 bases are shared with TRBD2. CDR3 length: 14 residues. Germline values: CDR1 NSHNY, CDR2 SYGAGN. V lost 2 bases, J lost 2 bases, and 1 base stayed unmatched. CDR3 DNA, as far as it was read: TGTGCCAGCAGTGACTGGGGGGATGCAGAAACGCTGTAT. Amino acids: CASSDWGDAETLY. The CDR3 as a whole reads CASSDWGDAETLYF.

With respect to this clone: All gene names here are mouse names. The read terminates 1 residue before the CDR3 end, so the remaining end is supplied by the germline J gene. This sequence joins TRBV5 and TRBJ1-2, with 7 bases that match TRBD1. V shed 3 bases, J shed 1 base, and the junction held 2 bases outside the gene matches. CDR1 is LGHNA, CDR2 YNLKQL, per germline (reference sequence). The CDR3 loop spans 14 amino acids. The CDR3 reads CASSQRQGNSDYTF. The covered CDR3 bases are TGTGCCAGCAGCCAGCGACAGGGAAACTCCGACTACACC.

As concerns this clone: Each gene name is a mouse one. Coverage ceases 1 residue before the CDR3 finishes, and the germline J gene fills in the end. The gene calls are TRBV19 and TRBJ2-4; no firm D call. V was clipped by 1 base and J by 3 bases, with 9 bases between them. From germline, CDR1 is FNHDT and CDR2 SITEND (reference sequence). The CDR3 is made up of 14 amino acids. The CDR3 spells CASSIRGRQNTLYF. The DNA read from the CDR3 is TGTGCCAGCAGTATACGGGGAAGACAAAACACCTTGTAC.

This clone was observed a single time. Gene names refer to mouse genes. The read terminates 1 residue ahead of where the CDR3 ends, so the germline J gene completes it. The rearrangement links TRBV5 to TRBJ2-4; 7 bases agree with TRBD2. V lost 3 bases and J lost 1; bases outside the gene matches: 1. This CDR3 is built from 14 residues. CDR1 is LGHNA and CDR2 is YNLKQL in the germline V gene (reference sequence). Incomplete CDR3 DNA: TGTGCCAGCAGCCAGCTGGGGGGTCAAAACACCTTGTAC. Its protein is CASSQLGGQNTLY. The whole CDR3 protein reads CASSQLGGQNTLYF.

Concerning this clone: Gene names are mouse gene names. Read sequence stops 1 residue before the CDR3 end, and the germline J gene provides the missing end. The chain uses TRBV13-3 and TRBJ2-5; 11 bases are shared with TRBD1. V lost 0 bases to trimming and J lost 6 bases; unmatched junction nucleotides: 12. The germline CDR1 and CDR2 sequences are NNHDY and SYVADS. CDR3 length: 18 residues. Incomplete CDR3 DNA: TGTGCCAGCAGTGATGCACAGGGGGACAGGGGGATTTTGGACACCCAGTAC. This gives the protein CASSDAQGDRGILDTQY. The whole CDR3 protein is CASSDAQGDRGILDTQYF. The full variable domain, its missing parts supplied by reference TRBV13-3 and TRBJ2-5, is EAAVTQSPRSKVAVTGGKVTLSCHQTNNHDYMYWYRQDTGHGLRLIHYSYVADSTEKGDIPDGYKASRPSQENFSLILELASLSQTAVYFCASSDAQGDRGILDTQYFGPGTRLLVL.

As regards this clone: Germline and genes here are mouse. Read coverage stops 1 residue before the CDR3 terminus; the germline J gene supplies the remainder. The chain couples TRBV29 to TRBJ1-2, with 7 bases aligning to TRBD1. Trimming removed 7 bases from V and 4 bases from J; junction bases left unmatched: 3. The CDR3 totals 12 residues. The germline gives CDR1 MSHET, CDR2 SYDVDS. The covered CDR3 bases are TGTGCTAGCAACAGGGGTGGCTCCGACTACACC. As protein: CASNRGGSDYT. The full CDR3 protein reads CASNRGGSDYTF.

This clone turned up a few times. The gene symbols are mouse symbols. The read ends 1 residue shy of where the CDR3 ends; the end is completed using the germline J gene. The rearrangement joins TRBV1 to TRBJ2-5; 11 bases map to TRBD2. CDR1 is NSQYPW and CDR2 is LRSPGD in the germline V gene (reference sequence). The CDR3 has 17 amino acids. V lost 4 bases, J lost 0 bases, and 6 bases stayed unmatched. CDR3 region: CTCSGRTGGFNQDTQYF. CDR3 bases read: TGCACCTGCAGTGGACGGACTGGGGGGTTTAACCAAGACACCCAGTAC.

As concerns this clone: The gene names given are mouse names. The CDR3 goes on 1 residue after the read ends, and that part is filled in from the germline J gene. This rearrangement joins TRBV12-1 to TRBJ2-7; D possibly matches TRBD1 or TRBD2 (5 bases each). Germline V gene lookup returns CDR1 SGHSN and CDR2 HYEKVE. The V gene lost 2 bases and the J gene lost 3 bases, with 7 bases spanning the gap. CDR3 size: 12 residues. The CDR3 spells CASSRDLYEQYF. Partial CDR3 DNA: TGTGCCAGCTCTCGGGACCTCTATGAACAGTAC.

Of note for this clone: Mouse gene names apply. Read data end 1 residue before the CDR3 end; the end is taken from the germline J gene. The rearrangement uses TRBV23 and TRBJ2-3; the tabulated D call, TRBD2, remains unverified against the DNA. CDR1 is KGHTA, CDR2 FQNQQP, per germline. The CDR3 is 15 amino acids. The chain's CDR3 is CSSSRGTGGAETLYF. CDR3 bases read: TGCTCCAGCAGCCGCGGGACTGGGGGGGCAGAAACGCTGTAT.

In this sample, this clone turned up a few times. The germline and genes are mouse ones. The read terminates 1 residue before the CDR3 end, so the remaining end is supplied by the germline J gene. The chain carries TRBV2 and TRBJ2-7; 8 bases are shared with TRBD1. The V and J ends lost 0 bases and 7 bases, in that order; junction bases with no gene match: 5. This CDR3 region has 14 residues. Per germline, CDR1 LGHNA and CDR2 YSYQKL. Incomplete CDR3 DNA: TGTGCCAGCAGCCAAGATCAGGGGGCCTTGGAACAGTAC. Protein product: CASSQDQGALEQY. The full CDR3 reads CASSQDQGALEQYF.

As regards this clone: It may be a read error: a sequence one base away is much more abundant. Genes here carry mouse names. The sequenced CDR3 bases are TGTGCCAGCAGCTCGGACATCTATGCTGAGCAGTTC. Encoded protein: CASSSDIYAEQF. The whole CDR3 is CASSSDIYAEQFF. V usage is TRBV3 and J usage is TRBJ2-1, with a weak D call TRBD1 (5 bases). With the read ending 1 residue before the CDR3 end, the germline J gene is used to fill in that end. Germline assignment: CDR1 SNHLY and CDR2 FYNGKV (reference sequence). This CDR3 has 13 amino acids. Trimming shortened V by 4 bases and J by 3 bases, and 7 bases separated the two germline ends. Looking up the rest from reference TRBV3 and TRBJ2-1 gives the full variable domain: GPKVLQIPSHQIIDMGQMVTLNCDPVSNHLYFYWYKQILGQQMEFLVNFYNGKVMEKSKLFKDQFSVERPDGSYFTLKIQPTALEDSAVYFCASSSDIYAEQFFGPGTRLTVL.